This is a list of T cell receptor beta chains from one sample in a study of PD-1 blockade in classical Hodgkin lymphoma. Some clones are missing from TCRdb's copy, which holds only in-frame ones; the method was immunoSEQ multiplex PCR. In the table there are 90,000 to 110,000 clones, about nine tenths of which are singletons. Sequencing used peripheral blood mononuclear cells (PBMCs), obtained before the fourth cycle of nivolumab. These receptor sequences come from a human donor with classical Hodgkin lymphoma. Both conserved end residues are part of each CDR3. A D gene is named only where the DNA matches it firmly. Some rows mark clone size as missing; the rest say once, few, many or name a class of expanded clone.

v_call	clone_size	j_call	d_call	cdr3_nt	cdr3_aa
TRBV19	NA	TRBJ2-1	NA	TGTGCCAGTAGTCGAGCGGAGAGCTCCTACAATGAGCAGTTCTTC	CASSRAESSYNEQFF
TRBV2	once	TRBJ2-3	TRBD2	TGTGCCAGCAGGGGAGGGACCTCCCCCACAGATACGCAGTATTTT	CASRGGTSPTDTQYF
TRBV10-1	NA	TRBJ2-7	NA	TGCGCCAGCAGTGAAGGGAGCTCCTACGAGCAGTACTTC	CASSEGSSYEQYF
TRBV28	NA	TRBJ1-2	NA	TGTGCCAGCAGTCCGAACCTTGACTACGACTATGGCTACACCTTC	CASSPNLDYDYGYTF
TRBV19	NA	TRBJ2-2	TRBD2	TGTGCCAGTAGTATAGGACACAGCGGGAGCGGCGGGGAGCTGTTTTTT	CASSIGHSGSGGELFF
TRBV27	NA	TRBJ1-5	NA	TGTGCCAGCAGCTTACAGGGACGGAGCAATCAGCCCCAGCATTTT	CASSLQGRSNQPQHF
TRBV5-5	once	TRBJ1-1	NA	TGTGCCAGCAGCTTGGGGGGCAGGGACACTGAAGCTTTCTTT	CASSLGGRDTEAFF
TRBV28	NA	TRBJ2-6	NA	TGTGCCAGCAGTCTCCCTACAGGAACTGGGGCCAACGTCCTGACTTTC	CASSLPTGTGANVLTF
TRBV6-5	NA	TRBJ2-1	NA	TGTGCCAGCAGTTACGCGGCAGGGTATGGGAATGAGCAGTTCTTC	CASSYAAGYGNEQFF
TRBV5-4	NA	TRBJ1-4	NA	TGTGCCAGCAGCTTGTTACAAACCGCAACTAATGAAAAACTGTTTTTT	CASSLLQTATNEKLFF
TRBV7-6	NA	TRBJ2-3	NA	TGTGCCAGCAGCTTACGGCAGACCAGCACAGATACGCAGTATTTT	CASSLRQTSTDTQYF
TRBV25-1	NA	TRBJ2-7	NA	TGTGCCAGCAGTGCCCGACAGGACTACGAGCAGTACTTC	CASSARQDYEQYF
TRBV28	NA	TRBJ1-2	TRBD1	TGTGCCAGCATACAGTCAATAGTCCGAACAGGGGCGCGAAACTATGGCTACACCTTC	CASIQSIVRTGARNYGYTF
TRBV10-3	NA	TRBJ1-2	TRBD1	TGTGCCATCACCCCGACAGGGCAGGATGGCTACACCTTC	CAITPTGQDGYTF
TRBV5-4	NA	TRBJ2-3	TRBD1	TGTGCCAGCAGCCCGGGACAGGAGAGCACAGATACGCAGTATTTT	CASSPGQESTDTQYF
TRBV10-3	NA	TRBJ2-3	TRBD1	TGTGCCATCAGTAAGGGACAGGGTAGCACAGATACGCAGTATTTT	CAISKGQGSTDTQYF
TRBV6-5	NA	TRBJ1-1	TRBD1	TGTGCCAGCAGGGCGATAGGGGGCCTGAACACTGAAGCTTTCTTT	CASRAIGGLNTEAFF
TRBV30	once	TRBJ2-7	NA	TGTGCCTGGAGAGCCGGGACCCACTCCTACGAGCAGTACTTC	CAWRAGTHSYEQYF
TRBV5-4	NA	TRBJ2-5	NA	TGTGCCAGCAGCTTTATAAACAGACAAGAGACCCAGTACTTC	CASSFINRQETQYF
TRBV5-6	NA	TRBJ2-7	TRBD2	TGTGCCAGCAGCTTTAGCGGGAGCTTTTCCTACGAGCAGTACTTC	CASSFSGSFSYEQYF
TRBV29-1	NA	TRBJ2-5	TRBD1	TGCAGCGTTGAAGGGGCCCTTACGACAGGGGAAGAGACCCAGTACTTC	CSVEGALTTGEETQYF
TRBV30	NA	TRBJ2-2	NA	TGTGCCTGGAGTGTTCCCGGGAACGGGGAGCTGTTTTTT	CAWSVPGNGELFF
TRBV28	NA	TRBJ2-5	NA	TGTGCCAGCAGGGAAGGGTCCGAGACCCAGTACTTC	CASREGSETQYF
TRBV4-2	NA	TRBJ2-2	NA	TGTGCCAGCAGCCAACTGTCCACGCGGGGCACCGGGGAGCTGTTTTTT	CASSQLSTRGTGELFF
TRBV6-1	NA	TRBJ2-7	NA	TGTGCCAGCAGTTCCACTCAGGGTTTTGCCGAGCAGTACTTC	CASSSTQGFAEQYF
TRBV18	NA	TRBJ1-2	TRBD1	TGTGCCAGCTCACCCGATCAGGGGGACTACACCTTC	CASSPDQGDYTF
TRBV5-1	NA	TRBJ2-3	TRBD2	TGCGCCAGCAGCTTGGTACCTAGCGGGACCACAGATACGCAGTATTTT	CASSLVPSGTTDTQYF
TRBV25-1	NA	TRBJ2-3	TRBD2	TGTGCCAGCAGTGGACTAGCGGGAGTCGGTGATACGCAGTATTTT	CASSGLAGVGDTQYF
TRBV5-6	NA	TRBJ1-5	NA	TGTGCCAGCAGCTTGAGGGTCGGAGGGATTAGCAATCAGCCCCAGCATTTT	CASSLRVGGISNQPQHF
TRBV5-6	NA	TRBJ1-2	TRBD1	TGTGCCAGCAGCGGACTACAGGGGTACTTGGACTATGGCTACACCTTC	CASSGLQGYLDYGYTF
TRBV4-1	NA	TRBJ1-1	NA	TGCGCCAGCAGCCAAGATGGTAGGGTCACTGAAGCTTTCTTT	CASSQDGRVTEAFF
TRBV4-1	few	TRBJ1-3	NA	TGCGCCAGCAGCCAGAACTCCTTAAGGGACACCATATATTTT	CASSQNSLRDTIYF
TRBV11-2	NA	TRBJ2-5	NA	TGTGCCAGCAGCTTAGCGGACAGCCGACGTGAGGGTGAGACCCAGTACTTC	CASSLADSRREGETQYF
TRBV5-4	NA	TRBJ2-1	NA	TGTGCCAGCAGCCCCCGACTTAGCGGAGACTACAATGAGCAGTTCTTC	CASSPRLSGDYNEQFF
TRBV4-1	once	TRBJ2-7	TRBD2	TGCGCCAGCAGCCAAGTTGGTAGCGGGAGTCCCCACGAGCAGTACTTC	CASSQVGSGSPHEQYF
TRBV5-1	NA	TRBJ2-3	NA	TGCGCCAGCAGCCCGACTACCGATACGCAGTATTTT	CASSPTTDTQYF